This T cell receptor (beta chain) originates from a study of T cell responses to AZD1222 COVID-19 vaccine. Study-level findings and limits: The breadth and depth of Spike-specific TCRs increased once two AZD1222 doses had been given.

For this clone: Antigen unknown.

This CDR3 comprises 15 residues. Germline lookup yields CDR1 LGHNT and CDR2 FRNRAP. V was pared by 5 bases and J by 7 bases, with 21 bases between. Sequencing used immunoSEQ multiplex PCR; TCRdb keeps in-frame clones, though not all of them. The top ten hold approximately 8.8% of the sample, which has about 120,000 clones, 80% to 90% seen once. This receptor was obtained from an adult in good health. Specimen: peripheral blood, collected on day 0 of AZD1222 vaccination. The chain is built from TRBV12-5 and TRBJ2-7; D remains unclear. For the CDR3, the DNA is TGTGCTAGTGGTCCGACCGACTCGCTCCTTTCGGAGCAGTACTTC. This codes for CASGPTDSLLSEQYF.